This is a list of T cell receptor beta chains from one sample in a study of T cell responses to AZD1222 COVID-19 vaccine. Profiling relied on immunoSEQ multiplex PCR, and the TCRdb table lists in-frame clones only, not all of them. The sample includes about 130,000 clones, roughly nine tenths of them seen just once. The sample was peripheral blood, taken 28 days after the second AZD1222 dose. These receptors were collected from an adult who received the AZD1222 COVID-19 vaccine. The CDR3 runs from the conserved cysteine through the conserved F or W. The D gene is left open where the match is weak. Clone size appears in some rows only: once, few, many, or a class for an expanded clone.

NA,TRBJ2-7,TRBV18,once,CASSPPHGASEQYF,TGTGCCAGCTCACCACCTCACGGGGCTTCCGAGCAGTACTTC
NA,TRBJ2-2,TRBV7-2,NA,CASSLAKNTGELFF,TGTGCCAGCAGCTTAGCAAAGAACACCGGGGAGCTGTTTTTT
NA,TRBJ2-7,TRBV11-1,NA,CASSWDGQPYEQYF,TGTGCCAGCAGCTGGGATGGACAGCCCTACGAGCAGTACTTC
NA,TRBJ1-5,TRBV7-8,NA,CASSLDGSGQPQHF,TGTGCCAGCAGCTTAGACGGTTCGGGTCAGCCCCAGCATTTT
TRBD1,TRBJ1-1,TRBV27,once,CASSSPQGGTEAFF,TGTGCCAGCAGTTCACCACAGGGGGGCACTGAAGCTTTCTTT
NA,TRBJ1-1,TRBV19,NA,CASSIGASLNTEAFF,TGTGCCAGTAGTATAGGGGCCAGCTTAAACACTGAAGCTTTCTTT
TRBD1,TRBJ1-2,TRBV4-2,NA,CASSQGGQGEGYGYTF,TGTGCCAGCAGCCAAGGGGGACAGGGGGAGGGGTATGGCTACACCTTC
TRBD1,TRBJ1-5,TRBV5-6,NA,CASSLMDRENQPQHF,TGTGCCAGCAGCTTGATGGACAGGGAAAATCAGCCCCAGCATTTT
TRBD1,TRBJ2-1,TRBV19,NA,CASSIEGQVVYNEQFF,TGTGCCAGTAGTATAGAGGGACAGGTAGTCTACAATGAGCAGTTCTTC
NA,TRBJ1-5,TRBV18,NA,CASSPAGGTDQPQHF,TGTGCCAGCTCACCCGCGGGGGGCACTGATCAGCCCCAGCATTTT
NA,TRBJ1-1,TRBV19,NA,CASSSRSVLGSRGTEAFF,TGTGCCAGTAGTTCGCGATCCGTGCTTGGGTCTAGAGGAACTGAAGCTTTCTTT
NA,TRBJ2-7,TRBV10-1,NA,CASSESRDGGPSYEQYF,TGCGCCAGCAGTGAGTCGAGGGACGGGGGTCCTTCCTACGAGCAGTACTTC
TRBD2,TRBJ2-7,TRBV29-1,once,CSVGRGTSGSSEQYF,TGCAGCGTTGGGAGAGGGACTAGCGGGAGTAGCGAGCAGTACTTC
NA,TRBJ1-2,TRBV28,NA,CASSLFTGFYGYTF,TGTGCCAGCAGTCTTTTCACAGGCTTCTATGGCTACACCTTC
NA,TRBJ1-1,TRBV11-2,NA,CASSLQGVITEAFF,TGTGCCAGCAGCTTACAGGGAGTGATCACTGAAGCTTTCTTT
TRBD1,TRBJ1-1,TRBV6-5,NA,CASSYSYRGEAFF,TGTGCCAGCAGTTACTCCTACAGGGGTGAAGCTTTCTTT
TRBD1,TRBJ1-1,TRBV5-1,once,CASSPGQGLNTEAFF,TGCGCCAGCAGCCCCGGACAGGGATTGAACACTGAAGCTTTCTTT
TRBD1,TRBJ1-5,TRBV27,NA,CASSPLRDRGGNQPQHF,TGTGCCAGCAGTCCGTTACGGGACAGGGGGGGCAATCAGCCCCAGCATTTT
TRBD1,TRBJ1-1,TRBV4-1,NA,CASSQPDRPNTEAFF,TGCGCCAGCAGCCAGCCGGACAGGCCTAACACTGAAGCTTTCTTT
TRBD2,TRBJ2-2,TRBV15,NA,CATARGGTGFTGELFF,TGTGCCACCGCCCGGGGGGGAACAGGGTTCACCGGGGAGCTGTTTTTT
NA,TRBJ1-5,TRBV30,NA,CAWDGGSGQPQHF,TGTGCCTGGGACGGAGGGAGCGGTCAGCCCCAGCATTTT
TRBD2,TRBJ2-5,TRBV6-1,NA,CASSEGGTSGVRGDQYF,TGTGCCAGCAGTGAAGGTGGGACTAGCGGGGTGCGAGGGGACCAGTACTTC
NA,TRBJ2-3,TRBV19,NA,CASSIDRGFDTQYF,TGTGCCAGTAGTATAGATCGTGGGTTCGATACGCAGTATTTT
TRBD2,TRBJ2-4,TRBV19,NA,CASSIESGRAKKNIQYF,TGTGCCAGTAGTATAGAAAGCGGGAGGGCCAAGAAAAACATTCAGTACTTC
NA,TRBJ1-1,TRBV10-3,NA,CAISRQVNTEAFF,TGTGCCATCAGTCGACAGGTGAACACTGAAGCTTTCTTT
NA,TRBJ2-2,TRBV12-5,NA,CASADKGRTGELFF,TGTGCTAGTGCAGACAAGGGACGCACCGGGGAGCTGTTTTTT
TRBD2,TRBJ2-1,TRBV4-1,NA,CASSQDPTSGNEQFF,TGCGCCAGCAGCCAAGATCCGACTAGCGGGAATGAGCAGTTCTTC
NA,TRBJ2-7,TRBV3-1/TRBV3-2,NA,CASSQDRAYEQYF,TGTGCCAGCAGCCAAGATAGGGCCTACGAGCAGTACTTC
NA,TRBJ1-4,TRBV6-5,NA,CASSRTGIEKLFF,TGTGCCAGCAGCCGTACAGGGATTGAAAAACTGTTTTTT